The 13 T cell receptor beta chains given below trace back to one sample, sequenced in a study of OX40 agonist ivuxolimab in advanced cancers. Assay: immunoSEQ multiplex PCR; the TCRdb copy retains only in-frame clones and omits some. This sample has 40,000 to 45,000 clones; roughly 80% occur once, and the top ten carry around 5%. Sequences were derived from CD4+ or CD8+ T cells sorted from blood, sampled in a trial of the OX40 agonist ivuxolimab. Every receptor here comes from an adult with an advanced solid tumor such as melanoma, head and neck, liver or kidney cancer.

This chain connects TRBV10-2 to TRBJ2-5; D is undetermined. The end of the DNA aligns better with TRBJ2-7, so the J call may be wrong. This CDR3 is built from 14 residues. Germline V gene lookup returns CDR1 WSHSY and CDR2 SAAADI. DNA of the CDR3: TGCGCCAGCAGTGACGCTAGATGGGCCTACGAGCAGTACTTC. Translating gives CASSDARWAYEQYF.

The chain joins TRBV4-2 to TRBJ2-3, with a possible D match to TRBD1 (5 bases). This CDR3 is 14 amino acids long. V lost 0 bases and J 2 bases, leaving 6 bases between the germline ends. CDR1 is LGHNA and CDR2 is YNFKEQ in the germline V gene. The CDR3: CASSQETVTDTQYF. In DNA form, the CDR3 reads TGTGCCAGCAGCCAAGAGACAGTCACAGATACGCAGTATTTT.

The V and J genes are TRBV27 and TRBJ2-5; no clear D gene. The DNA end favors TRBJ2-7, so the J call may be wrong. The CDR3 has 14 residues. Germline V CDR1 and CDR2: MNHEY, SMNVEV (reference sequence). As DNA, the CDR3 is TGTGCCAGCAGTCCCGCCGTAAGATCCTACGAGCAGTACTTC. It codes for CASSPAVRSYEQYF.

The chain employs TRBV11-1 and TRBJ2-2; D is perhaps TRBD2 (6 bases). The germline CDR1 and CDR2 sequences are SGHAT and FQDESV (reference sequence). V lost 6 bases and J lost 5, with 13 bases in between. CDR3 length: 14 amino acids. CDR3 nucleotides: TGTGCCAGCAGTATATACGGAGGGACCGGGGAGCTGTTTTTT. This gives the protein CASSIYGGTGELFF. Looking up the rest from reference TRBV11-1 and TRBJ2-2 gives the full variable domain: EAEVAQSPRYKITEKSQAVAFWCDPISGHATLYWYRQILGQGPELLVQFQDESVVDDSQLPKDRFSAERLKGVDSTLKIQPAELGDSAMYLCASSIYGGTGELFFGEGSRLTVL.

The chain links TRBV7-9 to TRBJ2-7; D remains unclear. The CDR3 is made up of 13 amino acids. V gave up 3 bases and J gave up 3 bases, with 9 bases separating them. Per germline, CDR1 SEHNR and CDR2 FQNEAQ (reference sequence). The DNA of the CDR3 is TGTGCCAGCAGCTTGAGCGCGAACTACGAGCAGTACTTC. Translation gives CASSLSANYEQYF.

This rearrangement joins TRBV7-9 to TRBJ1-1; tentatively, D is TRBD1 (6 bases). Trimming cost V 5 bases and J 1 base, with 8 bases left between them. This CDR3 spans 13 amino acids. Germline lookup yields CDR1 SEHNR and CDR2 FQNEAQ (reference sequence). The CDR3 here is CASSGQKNTEAFF. Written as DNA, the CDR3 is TGTGCCAGCAGCGGACAGAAGAACACTGAAGCTTTCTTT.

This rearrangement joins TRBV15 to TRBJ2-5, with D perhaps TRBD2 (5 bases). V lost 1 base and J 2 bases, leaving 11 bases between the germline ends. Germline V gene data show CDR1 as LNHNV and CDR2 as YYDKDF (reference sequence). The CDR3 length is 15 residues. In DNA form, the CDR3 reads TGTGCCACCAGCAGAGCGAGGACTCGACAAGAGACCCAGTACTTC. Amino acids: CATSRARTRQETQYF.

This chain connects TRBV5-1 to TRBJ2-1; 11 bases map to TRBD1. Trimming took 4 bases from V and 1 from J; bases not matched to a gene: 7. The CDR3 loop spans 17 amino acids. Germline values: CDR1 SGHRS, CDR2 YFSETQ. The CDR3 coding sequence is TGCGCCAGCAGCAAGGGACAGGGGGGAAAGTCCTACAATGAGCAGTTCTTC. It yields the protein CASSKGQGGKSYNEQFF.

This clone is a singleton in its sample. The chain couples TRBV5-1 to TRBJ1-2; 7 positions agree with TRBD1. The CDR3 runs to 14 residues. CDR1 is SGHRS, CDR2 YFSETQ, per germline. The V gene end was trimmed by 0 bases and the J gene end by 4 bases; junction bases not matched to a gene: 3. CDR3 DNA: TGCGCCAGCAGCTTGGGACAGGGAATCTATGGCTACACCTTC. Protein sequence: CASSLGQGIYGYTF.

The genes are TRBV19 and TRBJ1-1; D is perhaps TRBD1 (5 bases). Germline V gene sequence: CDR1 LNHDA, CDR2 SQIVND (reference sequence). Trimming left V 6 bases short and J 0 bases short, with 14 bases between. CDR3 length: 15 residues. DNA for the CDR3: TGTGCCAGTAGAAGGGAGGGGAAAATGAACACTGAAGCTTTCTTT. This gives the protein CASRREGKMNTEAFF.

The chain uses TRBV18 and TRBJ1-3; D ambiguous. The CDR3 extends over 14 amino acids. In germline, CDR1 is KGHSH, CDR2 LQKENI. Trimming removed 6 bases from V and 0 bases from J, with 9 bases in between. The CDR3 coding sequence is TGTGCCAGCTCCACCGAACCCTCTGGAAACACCATATATTTT. This gives the protein CASSTEPSGNTIYF.

The chain employs TRBV29-1 and TRBJ2-5; 7 bases fit TRBD1. CDR1 and CDR2 (germline): SQVTM, ANQGSEA. This CDR3 has 14 residues. The junction had 12 bases not matched to a gene; V was cut back by 6 bases and J by 5 bases. The DNA of the CDR3 is TGCAGCGTGCAAGGGACAGCCCAGTGGGAGACCCAGTACTTC. Translation gives CSVQGTAQWETQYF.

The gene calls are TRBV28 and TRBJ1-4, with 9 bases that match TRBD1. V lost 4 bases, J lost 6 bases, and 12 bases stayed unmatched. Germline CDR1 and CDR2: MDHEN and SYDVKM. The CDR3 is made up of 17 amino acids. CDR3 nucleotides: TGTGCCAGCAGTTCTCAATCCACAGGGGGCGGGGATGAAAAACTGTTTTTT. Protein product: CASSSQSTGGGDEKLFF.